The rows below give T cell receptor beta chains drawn from one sample of a study of T cells in Graves' hyperthyroidism and ophthalmopathy. TCRdb called the multiplex PCR reads again in MiXCR, with one record for every CDR3 protein. The sample includes roughly 250,000 distinct CDR3 sequences, over 15% seen only once; the top ten take less than 35%. Sequencing was performed on blood. The receptors originated from a woman aged 18-29 years with Graves' ophthalmopathy. Both conserved end residues are part of each CDR3. Fields, in order: clone size, J gene, D gene, V gene, CDR3 protein, CDR3 DNA. The D gene is left open where the match is weak. The size of a clone is reported for some rows only, either as once, few or many, or as a class for expanded clones.

clone size: many
J gene: TRBJ2-5
D gene: TRBD1
V gene: TRBV6-1
CDR3 protein: CASSMTGLKETQYF
CDR3 DNA: TGTGCCAGCAGCATGACAGGGCTTAAGGAGACCCAGTACTTC

clone size: many
J gene: TRBJ2-7
D gene: .
V gene: TRBV6-2/TRBV6-3
CDR3 protein: CASSYFSGNSYEQYF
CDR3 DNA: TGTGCCAGCAGTTACTTCTCCGGGAACTCCTACGAGCAGTACTTC

clone size: .
J gene: TRBJ2-3
D gene: TRBD1
V gene: TRBV2
CDR3 protein: CASREMDRGGTDTQYF
CDR3 DNA: TGTGCCAGCAGGGAAATGGACAGGGGGGGGACAGATACGCAGTATTTT

clone size: .
J gene: TRBJ2-1
D gene: TRBD2
V gene: TRBV7-2
CDR3 protein: CASSSKRGPLNEQFF
CDR3 DNA: TGTGCCAGCAGCTCAAAGCGGGGACCTTTGAATGAGCAGTTCTTC

clone size: many
J gene: TRBJ2-3
D gene: TRBD2
V gene: TRBV3-1
CDR3 protein: CASSPGSSGGADTQYF
CDR3 DNA: TGTGCCAGCAGCCCCGGTTCTAGCGGGGGGGCAGATACGCAGTATTTT

clone size: many
J gene: TRBJ2-7
D gene: .
V gene: TRBV5-1
CDR3 protein: CASSSGRTSVEQYF
CDR3 DNA: TGCGCCAGCAGCTCCGGTCGGACTTCCGTCGAGCAGTACTTC

clone size: many
J gene: TRBJ2-1
D gene: TRBD2
V gene: TRBV6-6
CDR3 protein: CASSYLAGPNNEQFF
CDR3 DNA: TGTGCCAGCAGTTACCTAGCGGGCCCCAACAATGAGCAGTTCTTC

clone size: many
J gene: TRBJ1-2
D gene: .
V gene: TRBV11-2
CDR3 protein: CASRPLRGRQRAYGYTF
CDR3 DNA: TGTGCCAGCAGGCCCCTCAGGGGACGTCAGCGGGCTTATGGCTACACCTTC

clone size: few
J gene: TRBJ1-5
D gene: .
V gene: TRBV28
CDR3 protein: CASSPWGSNQPQHF
CDR3 DNA: TGTGCCAGCAGTCCTTGGGGGAGCAATCAGCCCCAGCATTTT

clone size: .
J gene: TRBJ1-6
D gene: TRBD1
V gene: TRBV20-1
CDR3 protein: CSARDGTGGNSPLHF
CDR3 DNA: TGCAGTGCTAGAGATGGAACAGGGGGCAATTCACCCCTCCACTTT

clone size: many
J gene: TRBJ1-1
D gene: .
V gene: TRBV30
CDR3 protein: CACTNRATEAFF
CDR3 DNA: TGTGCCTGTACAAACAGGGCCACTGAAGCTTTCTTT

clone size: many
J gene: TRBJ1-1
D gene: .
V gene: TRBV7-9
CDR3 protein: CASSQSGGLGDTEAFF
CDR3 DNA: TGTGCCAGCAGCCAATCCGGGGGGTTAGGGGACACTGAAGCTTTCTTT

clone size: many
J gene: TRBJ1-4
D gene: .
V gene: TRBV5-1
CDR3 protein: CASSLVGNSREKLFF
CDR3 DNA: TGCGCCAGCAGCTTGGTAGGGAACAGCCGTGAAAAACTGTTTTTT

clone size: many
J gene: TRBJ1-1
D gene: .
V gene: TRBV6-5
CDR3 protein: CASSYAPVQGSTEAFF
CDR3 DNA: TGTGCCAGCAGTTACGCCCCGGTGCAGGGGAGCACTGAAGCTTTCTTT

clone size: many
J gene: TRBJ1-2
D gene: .
V gene: TRBV20-1
CDR3 protein: CSSTRAGSGYGYTF
CDR3 DNA: TGCAGTTCGACCAGAGCGGGGTCGGGCTATGGCTACACCTTC

clone size: many
J gene: TRBJ1-3
D gene: .
V gene: TRBV18
CDR3 protein: CASSTSLTASSGNTIYF
CDR3 DNA: TGTGCCAGCTCGACTTCCCTGACGGCCTCCTCTGGAAACACCATATATTTT

clone size: .
J gene: TRBJ2-3
D gene: TRBD2
V gene: TRBV30
CDR3 protein: CAWGLAGPETPTKKTDTQYF
CDR3 DNA: TGTGCCTGGGGACTAGCCGGTCCAGAAACGCCCACAAAAAAAACAGATACGCAGTATTTT

clone size: many
J gene: TRBJ1-4
D gene: .
V gene: TRBV4-1
CDR3 protein: CASSQNDRKKLFF
CDR3 DNA: TGCGCCAGCAGCCAGAATGACAGGAAAAAACTGTTTTTT

clone size: many
J gene: TRBJ1-2
D gene: TRBD1
V gene: TRBV27
CDR3 protein: CASSLAGTGDGYTF
CDR3 DNA: TGTGCCAGCAGTTTGGCGGGGACAGGGGATGGCTACACCTTC

clone size: few
J gene: TRBJ2-2
D gene: .
V gene: TRBV15
CDR3 protein: CATSRTPDPGGELFF
CDR3 DNA: TGTGCCACCAGCAGAACTCCTGACCCCGGCGGGGAGCTGTTTTTT

clone size: many
J gene: TRBJ2-1
D gene: .
V gene: TRBV7-9
CDR3 protein: CASSPRIEGSYNEQFF
CDR3 DNA: TGTGCCAGCAGCCCCAGGATTGAGGGGTCCTACAATGAGCAGTTCTTC

clone size: many
J gene: TRBJ1-1
D gene: .
V gene: TRBV12-3/TRBV12-4
CDR3 protein: CASSEQGTLNTEAFF
CDR3 DNA: TGTGCCAGCAGCGAACAGGGCACTTTGAACACTGAAGCTTTCTTT

clone size: .
J gene: TRBJ2-2
D gene: TRBD2
V gene: TRBV29-1
CDR3 protein: CSVTRTSGTGELFF
CDR3 DNA: TGCAGCGTCACCCGGACTAGCGGGACCGGGGAGCTGTTTTTT

clone size: many
J gene: TRBJ2-2
D gene: .
V gene: TRBV6-1
CDR3 protein: CASRPRTVIGELFF
CDR3 DNA: TGTGCCAGCAGACCTAGGACAGTTATCGGGGAGCTGTTTTTT

clone size: many
J gene: TRBJ2-7
D gene: .
V gene: TRBV29-1
CDR3 protein: CSVAVGGSSEQYF
CDR3 DNA: TGCAGCGTTGCGGTAGGGGGGTCGTCCGAGCAGTACTTC

clone size: many
J gene: TRBJ1-2
D gene: .
V gene: TRBV24-1
CDR3 protein: CATSDSRAGPGYGYTF
CDR3 DNA: TGTGCCACCAGTGACTCTCGGGCAGGGCCTGGCTATGGCTACACCTTC

clone size: many
J gene: TRBJ2-1
D gene: TRBD2
V gene: TRBV7-3
CDR3 protein: CASSRQLAGLNEQFF
CDR3 DNA: TGTGCCAGCAGCCGACAACTAGCGGGGCTAAATGAGCAGTTCTTC

clone size: few
J gene: TRBJ2-5
D gene: TRBD2
V gene: TRBV19
CDR3 protein: CASSEEVVLAVQETQYF
CDR3 DNA: TGTGCCAGTAGTGAAGAGGTGGTACTAGCGGTCCAAGAGACCCAGTACTTC

clone size: many
J gene: TRBJ1-2
D gene: .
V gene: TRBV6-1
CDR3 protein: CASRDTKRGGYTF
CDR3 DNA: TGTGCCAGCAGAGATACAAAAAGGGGCGGCTACACCTTC

clone size: many
J gene: TRBJ1-4
D gene: .
V gene: TRBV15
CDR3 protein: CATSRGGGSSNEKLFF
CDR3 DNA: TGTGCCACCAGCAGAGGAGGAGGGAGTTCTAATGAAAAACTGTTTTTT

clone size: .
J gene: TRBJ2-1
D gene: .
V gene: TRBV11-3
CDR3 protein: CASSLSPYNEQFF
CDR3 DNA: TGTGCCAGCAGCTTAAGTCCCTACAATGAGCAGTTCTTC

clone size: .
J gene: TRBJ2-7
D gene: TRBD1
V gene: TRBV4-2
CDR3 protein: CASSQDPWTGNYEQYF
CDR3 DNA: TGTGCCAGCAGCCAAGATCCGTGGACAGGGAACTACGAGCAGTACTTC

clone size: many
J gene: TRBJ2-3
D gene: .
V gene: TRBV19
CDR3 protein: CASSIDAGTSTDTQYF
CDR3 DNA: TGTGCCAGTAGTATTGATGCGGGGACTAGCACAGATACGCAGTATTTT

clone size: many
J gene: TRBJ2-2
D gene: .
V gene: TRBV30
CDR3 protein: CAWSVLGSGSGELFF
CDR3 DNA: TGTGCCTGGAGTGTACTCGGGAGTGGGTCCGGGGAGCTGTTTTTT

clone size: many
J gene: TRBJ2-1
D gene: .
V gene: TRBV27
CDR3 protein: CASSTPRQGYSKQFF
CDR3 DNA: TGTGCCAGCAGTACCCCGCGGCAGGGATATAGTAAGCAGTTCTTC

clone size: .
J gene: TRBJ2-3
D gene: TRBD2
V gene: TRBV30
CDR3 protein: CAWTTGGGADTQYF
CDR3 DNA: TGTGCCTGGACTACTGGCGGGGGGGCAGATACGCAGTATTTT

clone size: many
J gene: TRBJ1-1
D gene: .
V gene: TRBV7-9
CDR3 protein: CASSSGLSTEAFF
CDR3 DNA: TGTGCCAGCAGCTCGGGACTCTCCACTGAAGCTTTCTTT

clone size: few
J gene: TRBJ2-1
D gene: TRBD2
V gene: TRBV14
CDR3 protein: CASTRLAGGEQFF
CDR3 DNA: TGTGCCAGCACCAGACTAGCGGGAGGGGAGCAGTTCTTC

clone size: many
J gene: TRBJ1-1
D gene: TRBD1
V gene: TRBV7-8
CDR3 protein: CASDRGLGTEAFF
CDR3 DNA: TGTGCCAGCGACAGGGGGCTAGGCACTGAAGCTTTCTTT

clone size: many
J gene: TRBJ2-1
D gene: TRBD1
V gene: TRBV28
CDR3 protein: CASSPPTGGALLANYYNEQFF
CDR3 DNA: TGTGCCAGCAGTCCTCCGACAGGGGGCGCCCTGCTAGCGAACTACTACAATGAGCAGTTCTTC

clone size: .
J gene: TRBJ2-1
D gene: TRBD2
V gene: TRBV5-1
CDR3 protein: CASSLPTSGRAYNEQFF
CDR3 DNA: TGCGCCAGCAGCTTGCCAACTAGCGGGAGGGCCTACAATGAGCAGTTCTTC

clone size: many
J gene: TRBJ1-1
D gene: .
V gene: TRBV24-1
CDR3 protein: CATSDPTQPNTEAFF
CDR3 DNA: TGTGCCACCAGTGACCCGACTCAGCCAAACACTGAAGCTTTCTTT

clone size: many
J gene: TRBJ1-1
D gene: TRBD1
V gene: TRBV12-3/TRBV12-4
CDR3 protein: CASSEGQGWTEAFF
CDR3 DNA: TGTGCCAGCAGTGAAGGACAGGGCTGGACTGAAGCTTTCTTT

clone size: many
J gene: TRBJ2-7
D gene: .
V gene: TRBV7-8
CDR3 protein: CASSLEDLYYEQYF
CDR3 DNA: TGTGCCAGCAGCTTAGAGGACTTGTACTACGAGCAGTACTTC

clone size: many
J gene: TRBJ1-1
D gene: .
V gene: TRBV11-2
CDR3 protein: CASSYITGLRGLGTEAFF
CDR3 DNA: TGTGCCAGCAGCTATATTACGGGGTTGAGGGGGTTGGGCACTGAAGCTTTCTTT

clone size: .
J gene: TRBJ2-3
D gene: TRBD2
V gene: TRBV29-1
CDR3 protein: CSVVVAGDDTDTQYF
CDR3 DNA: TGCAGCGTTGTGGTAGCGGGCGATGACACAGATACGCAGTATTTT

clone size: once
J gene: TRBJ2-3
D gene: TRBD2
V gene: TRBV10-3
CDR3 protein: CAILAGTTNTQYF
CDR3 DNA: TGTGCCATCCTAGCGGGAACCACAAATACGCAGTATTTT

clone size: .
J gene: TRBJ1-5
D gene: .
V gene: TRBV6-1
CDR3 protein: CASSPHGPNQPQHF
CDR3 DNA: TGTGCCAGCAGTCCCCATGGGCCGAATCAGCCCCAGCATTTT

clone size: many
J gene: TRBJ1-5
D gene: .
V gene: TRBV5-1
CDR3 protein: CASSFGGREGQPQHF
CDR3 DNA: TGCGCCAGCAGCTTCGGGGGCAGGGAGGGTCAGCCCCAGCATTTT

clone size: many
J gene: TRBJ2-3
D gene: TRBD2
V gene: TRBV7-2
CDR3 protein: CASSLVLAGFTDTQYF
CDR3 DNA: TGTGCCAGCAGCTTAGTGCTAGCGGGGTTCACAGATACGCAGTATTTT

clone size: many
J gene: TRBJ2-7
D gene: .
V gene: TRBV29-1
CDR3 protein: CSVALGSYEQYF
CDR3 DNA: TGCAGCGTGGCGCTAGGGAGCTACGAGCAGTACTTC

clone size: many
J gene: TRBJ2-7
D gene: TRBD1
V gene: TRBV9
CDR3 protein: CASSVADRPYEQYF
CDR3 DNA: TGTGCCAGCAGCGTTGCGGACAGGCCCTACGAGCAGTACTTC

clone size: many
J gene: TRBJ2-7
D gene: TRBD1
V gene: TRBV7-8
CDR3 protein: CASSLAGQGSEYEQYF
CDR3 DNA: TGTGCCAGCAGCTTAGCGGGACAGGGGTCCGAGTACGAGCAGTACTTC